This note documents a single T cell receptor (beta chain) sequence. These data originate in a study of blood T cell repertoires in COVID-19. Study summary: T cells, B-cell-depleted T cells, or PBMCs provided the cDNA or gDNA that served as material.

In the original workflow: Quantification of nucleated cells was approximated via reference gene primer amplification. TCRdb's table, derived via immunoSEQ multiplex PCR, lists solely in-frame clones and lacks some. The DNA was the basis for D and trimming; V, J and clone size are from that table. Among 200,000 to 250,000 clones listed, approximately 85% were seen once. Followed over time, Seattle patients had been enrolled while infection was active. The sample was peripheral blood. This clonotype was obtained from a woman aged 70-85 years with COVID-19, enrolled during active disease.

The CDR3 DNA is TGTGCCAGCACCCATCGGGGGGCTGGAGAGACCCAGTACTTC. This codes for CASTHRGAGETQYF. J is TRBJ2-5 and V is TRBV11-3; D may be TRBD2 (7 bases). Germline assignment: CDR1 SGHNT and CDR2 YENEEA. Trimming pared 7 bases from V and 4 bases from J, leaving 16 bases between. This CDR3 has 14 residues.